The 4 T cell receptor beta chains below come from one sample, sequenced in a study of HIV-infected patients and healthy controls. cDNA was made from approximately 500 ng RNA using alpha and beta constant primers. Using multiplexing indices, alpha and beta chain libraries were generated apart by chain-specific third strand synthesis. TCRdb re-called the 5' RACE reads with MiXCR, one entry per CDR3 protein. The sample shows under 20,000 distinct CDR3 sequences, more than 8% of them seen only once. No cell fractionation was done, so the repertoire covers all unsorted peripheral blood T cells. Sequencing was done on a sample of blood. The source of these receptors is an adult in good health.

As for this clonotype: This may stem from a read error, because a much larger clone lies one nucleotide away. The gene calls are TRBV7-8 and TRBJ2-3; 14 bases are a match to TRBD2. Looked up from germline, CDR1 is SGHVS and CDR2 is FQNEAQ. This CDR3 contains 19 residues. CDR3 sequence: CANSLGTSGGFGRTDTQYF. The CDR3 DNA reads TGTGCCAACAGCTTAGGGACTAGCGGGGGTTTTGGGCGGACAGATACGCAGTATTTT.

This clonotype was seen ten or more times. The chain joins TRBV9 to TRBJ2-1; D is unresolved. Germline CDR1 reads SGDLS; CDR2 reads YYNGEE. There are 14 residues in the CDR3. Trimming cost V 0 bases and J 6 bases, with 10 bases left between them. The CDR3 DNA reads TGTGCCAGCAGCGTAGTCGGAGCTTTCAATGAGCAGTTCTTC. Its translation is CASSVVGAFNEQFF.

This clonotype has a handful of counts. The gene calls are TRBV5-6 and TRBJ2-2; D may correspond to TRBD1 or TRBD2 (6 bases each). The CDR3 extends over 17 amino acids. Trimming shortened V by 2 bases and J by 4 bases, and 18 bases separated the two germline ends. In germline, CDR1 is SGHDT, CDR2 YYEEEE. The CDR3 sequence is CASSLGYGGTSTGELFF. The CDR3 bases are TGTGCCAGCAGCTTAGGTTACGGCGGGACATCCACCGGGGAGCTGTTTTTT.

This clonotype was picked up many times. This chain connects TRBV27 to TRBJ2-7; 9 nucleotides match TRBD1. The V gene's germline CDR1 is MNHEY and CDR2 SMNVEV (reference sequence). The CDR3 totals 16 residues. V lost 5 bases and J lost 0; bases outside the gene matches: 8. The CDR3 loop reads CASSPLTGGPSYEQYF. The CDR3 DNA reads TGTGCCAGCAGTCCATTGACAGGGGGTCCCTCCTACGAGCAGTACTTC.